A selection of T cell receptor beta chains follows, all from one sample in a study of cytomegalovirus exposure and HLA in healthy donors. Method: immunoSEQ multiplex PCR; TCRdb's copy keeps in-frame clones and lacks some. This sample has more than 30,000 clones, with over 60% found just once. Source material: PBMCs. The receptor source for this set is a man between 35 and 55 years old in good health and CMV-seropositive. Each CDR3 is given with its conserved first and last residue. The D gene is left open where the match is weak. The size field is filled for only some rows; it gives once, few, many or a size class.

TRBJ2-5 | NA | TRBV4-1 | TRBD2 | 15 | CASSLGLAGQETQYF | TGCGCCAGCAGCCTCGGCCTAGCGGGCCAAGAGACCCAGTACTTC
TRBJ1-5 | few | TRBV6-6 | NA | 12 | CASSFLNQPQHF | TGTGCCAGCAGTTTCTTAAATCAGCCCCAGCATTTT
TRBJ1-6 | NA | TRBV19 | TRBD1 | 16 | CASSIDMDRANSPLHF | TGTGCCAGTAGTATAGATATGGACAGGGCTAATTCACCCCTCCACTTT
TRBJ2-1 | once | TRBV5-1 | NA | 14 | CASSVTFSYNEQFF | TGCGCCAGCAGCGTGACTTTCTCCTACAATGAGCAGTTCTTC
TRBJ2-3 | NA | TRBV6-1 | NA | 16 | CASSEVWELSPDTQYF | TGTGCCAGCAGTGAAGTTTGGGAGTTGAGCCCAGATACGCAGTATTTT
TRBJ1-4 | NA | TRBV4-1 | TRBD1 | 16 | CASSQDVGQYIEKLFF | TGCGCCAGCAGCCAAGATGTGGGACAGTACATAGAAAAACTGTTTTTT
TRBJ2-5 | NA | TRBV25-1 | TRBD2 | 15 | CASSAGLARQETQYF | TGTGCCAGCAGTGCTGGACTAGCTCGCCAAGAGACCCAGTACTTC
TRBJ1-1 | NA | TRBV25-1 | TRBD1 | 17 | CASSGIPGQLLNTEAFF | TGTGCCAGCAGTGGAATCCCGGGACAGCTTCTGAACACTGAAGCTTTCTTT
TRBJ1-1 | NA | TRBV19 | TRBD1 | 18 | CASSIDRDRASPNTEAFF | TGTGCCAGTAGTATAGATCGGGACAGGGCCTCACCAAACACTGAAGCTTTCTTT
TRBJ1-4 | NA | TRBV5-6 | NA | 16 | CASSLPSFGLNEKLFF | TGTGCCAGCAGCCTCCCATCGTTTGGCCTTAATGAAAAACTGTTTTTT
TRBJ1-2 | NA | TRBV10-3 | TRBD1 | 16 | CAISEPGQGGGYGYTF | TGTGCCATCAGTGAGCCGGGACAGGGGGGAGGCTATGGCTACACCTTC
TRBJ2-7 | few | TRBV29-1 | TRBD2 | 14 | CSVLLLAGDHEQYF | TGCAGCGTTCTTTTGCTAGCGGGGGACCACGAGCAGTACTTC
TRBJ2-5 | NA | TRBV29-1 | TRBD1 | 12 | CSGTGQQETQYF | TGCAGCGGGACGGGACAGCAAGAGACCCAGTACTTC
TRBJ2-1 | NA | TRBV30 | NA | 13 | CAWMLGASNEQFF | TGTGCCTGGATGCTCGGAGCTTCCAATGAGCAGTTCTTC
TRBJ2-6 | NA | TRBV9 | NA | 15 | CASSVASSGANVLTF | TGTGCCAGCAGCGTAGCAAGTAGCGGGGCCAACGTCCTGACTTTC
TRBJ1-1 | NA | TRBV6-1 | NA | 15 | CASSEGEGMNTEAFF | TGTGCCAGCAGTGAAGGGGAGGGGATGAACACTGAAGCTTTCTTT
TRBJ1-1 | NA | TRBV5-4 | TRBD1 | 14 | CASSQDRGDAEAFF | TGTGCCAGCAGCCAGGACAGGGGTGACGCTGAAGCTTTCTTT
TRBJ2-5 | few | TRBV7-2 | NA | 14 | CASSPPLYQETQYF | TGTGCCAGCAGCCCCCCCCTGTACCAAGAGACCCAGTACTTC
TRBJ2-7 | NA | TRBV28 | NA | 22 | CASTNTPIKKNLGGVPSYEQYF | TGTGCCAGCACAAATACACCAATTAAAAAAAACCTAGGGGGGGTCCCCTCCTACGAGCAGTACTTC
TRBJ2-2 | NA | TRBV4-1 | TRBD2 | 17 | CASSQALAGTNTGELFF | TGCGCCAGCAGCCAAGCCTTAGCGGGAACGAACACCGGGGAGCTGTTTTTT
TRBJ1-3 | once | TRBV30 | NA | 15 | CAWSSDFLSGNTIYF | TGTGCCTGGAGTTCGGACTTCCTCTCTGGAAACACCATATATTTT
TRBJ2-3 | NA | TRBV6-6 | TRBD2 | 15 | CASGTSGGVQNTQYF | TGTGCCAGCGGGACTAGCGGGGGGGTCCAGAATACGCAGTATTTT
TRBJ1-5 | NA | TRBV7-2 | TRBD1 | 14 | CASSEQGTNQPQHF | TGTGCCAGCAGCGAACAGGGGACAAATCAGCCCCAGCATTTT
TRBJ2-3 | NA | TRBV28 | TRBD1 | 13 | CASSLTGQDTQYF | TGTGCCAGCAGTTTGACAGGGCAAGATACGCAGTATTTT
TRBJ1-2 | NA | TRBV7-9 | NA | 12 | CASSPGGGGYTF | TGTGCCAGCAGCCCCGGAGGTGGCGGCTACACCTTC
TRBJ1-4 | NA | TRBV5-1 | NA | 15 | CASSLTTGTNEKLFF | TGCGCCAGCAGCTTGACCACAGGGACGAATGAAAAACTGTTTTTT
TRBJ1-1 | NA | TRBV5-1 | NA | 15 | CASSLVGGEDTEAFF | TGCGCCAGCAGCTTGGTTGGAGGGGAGGACACTGAAGCTTTCTTT
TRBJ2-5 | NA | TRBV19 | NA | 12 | CASSIPRETQYF | TGTGCCAGTAGTATCCCCAGGGAGACCCAGTACTTC
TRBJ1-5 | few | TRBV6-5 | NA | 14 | CASSYSSGEQPQHF | TGTGCCAGCAGTTACTCGTCCGGGGAACAGCCCCAGCATTTT
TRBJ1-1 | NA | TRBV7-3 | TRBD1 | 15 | CASSLTGTGVHEAFF | TGTGCCAGCAGCTTAACGGGGACAGGGGTACATGAAGCTTTCTTT
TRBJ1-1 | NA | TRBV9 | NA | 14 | CASSVGGLGTEAFF | TGTGCCAGCAGCGTAGGGGGGCTAGGCACTGAAGCTTTCTTT
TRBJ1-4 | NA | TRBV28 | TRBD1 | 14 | CASSFWDRDEKLFF | TGTGCCAGCAGTTTCTGGGACAGGGATGAAAAACTGTTTTTT
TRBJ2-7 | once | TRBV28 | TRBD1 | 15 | CASSLVRGRTYEQYF | TGTGCCAGCAGTTTAGTTAGGGGGCGCACCTACGAGCAGTACTTC
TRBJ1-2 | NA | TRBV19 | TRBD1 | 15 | CASSMGQADYYGYTF | TGTGCCAGTAGTATGGGACAGGCTGATTACTATGGCTACACCTTC
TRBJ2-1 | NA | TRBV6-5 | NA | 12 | CASNGGYNEQFF | TGTGCCAGCAACGGAGGCTACAATGAGCAGTTCTTC
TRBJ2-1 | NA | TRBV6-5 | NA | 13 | CASSYSRDNEQFF | TGTGCCAGCAGTTACTCCAGGGACAATGAGCAGTTCTTC
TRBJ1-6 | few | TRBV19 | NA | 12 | CASSMRGSPLHF | TGTGCCAGTAGTATGCGTGGTTCACCCCTCCACTTT
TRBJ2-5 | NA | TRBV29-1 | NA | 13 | CSVPGVGQETQYF | TGCAGCGTCCCGGGGGTGGGACAAGAGACCCAGTACTTC
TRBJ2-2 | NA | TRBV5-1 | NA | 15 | CASSNSNLNTGELFF | TGCGCCAGCAGTAATTCTAACCTGAACACCGGGGAGCTGTTTTTT
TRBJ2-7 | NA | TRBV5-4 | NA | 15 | CASSAVQGPYYEQYF | TGTGCCAGCAGCGCGGTCCAGGGCCCCTACTACGAGCAGTACTTC
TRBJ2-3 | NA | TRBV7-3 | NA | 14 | CASSLTAAGYTQYF | TGTGCCAGCAGCTTAACCGCGGCGGGATATACGCAGTATTTT